The TCR beta chain described here comes from a study of identical twins. Via MiXCR, TCRdb re-called the 5' RACE reads, giving one row per CDR3 protein. The sample lists roughly 350,000 distinct CDR3 sequences, about 12% occurring once. Overall study findings and caveats: Within beta out-of-frame sequences, the excess sharing observed between twins was weaker. The models systematically underestimated how much out-of-frame TCR alpha was shared in monozygotic twins. Within twin pairs, the out-of-frame alpha sequences they shared showed excess low generation probability.

Germline CDR1 and CDR2: SGDLS and YYNGEE. Unmatched junction bases numbered 10, after V lost 4 bases and J lost 2 bases. This CDR3 spans 16 amino acids. Worth noting for this clonotype: Antigen: not known.

In addition, the sample was reused for a study of yellow fever vaccine responses in identical twins.

The chain employs TRBV9 and TRBJ1-2, with 8 bases matching TRBD1. Sequenced: CD8+ T cells sorted from blood. This receptor was obtained from a young woman in good health. The CDR3 spells CASSSKTGEGNYGYTF. CDR3 nucleotide sequence: TGTGCCAGCAGCTCCAAGACAGGGGAGGGGAACTATGGCTACACCTTC.